These T cell receptor beta chains were read from a single sample in a study of cytomegalovirus exposure and HLA in healthy donors. Data came from immunoSEQ multiplex PCR; TCRdb stores just in-frame clones and leaves some out. Here the sample spans some 80,000 clones, about four fifths being singletons. Sequencing used PBMCs. The receptors were gathered from a man aged 35-49 years in good health and CMV-seronegative. Each CDR3 is given with its conserved first and last residue. Fields, in order: clone size, D gene, CDR3 length, J gene, V gene, CDR3 DNA, CDR3 protein. A D gene is named only where the DNA matches it firmly. Rows may omit the clone size; those that give it use once, few, many or a size class.

. . 14 TRBJ2-2 TRBV7-9 TGTGCCAGCAGCTCCTCAGGGAACACCGGGGAGCTGTTTTTT CASSSSGNTGELFF
few TRBD1 15 TRBJ2-7 TRBV28 TGTGCCAGCAGTTCTACGGGACAGGGGCTCTACGAGCAGTACTTC CASSSTGQGLYEQYF
few TRBD2 20 TRBJ2-5 TRBV4-1 TGCGCCAGCAGCCAAGATAGAATCGGACTAGCGGGAGGGTACCAAGAGACCCAGTACTTC CASSQDRIGLAGGYQETQYF
. TRBD1 14 TRBJ2-2 TRBV18 TGTGCCAGCTCACGACAGGGGGACACCGGGGAGCTGTTTTTT CASSRQGDTGELFF
. TRBD1 14 TRBJ1-4 TRBV6-6 TGTGCCAGCAGCCCCGACAGGGCTAATGAAAAACTGTTTTTT CASSPDRANEKLFF
. . 15 TRBJ1-1 TRBV5-1 TGCGCCAGCAGCCACTGGGGGCAGTCGAACACTGAAGCTTTCTTT CASSHWGQSNTEAFF
. . 13 TRBJ1-2 TRBV29-1 TGCAGCGTCGGAGACAGGAGTCTCTATGGCTACACCTTC CSVGDRSLYGYTF
. TRBD1 15 TRBJ1-1 TRBV7-2 TGTGCCAGCAGCTTAGGTACAGGGGCTGGGACTGAAGCTTTCTTT CASSLGTGAGTEAFF
. TRBD1 17 TRBJ2-6 TRBV5-1 TGCGCCAGCAGCGGGGGACAGACGCACTCTGGGGCCAACGTCCTGACTTTC CASSGGQTHSGANVLTF
. . 14 TRBJ1-2 TRBV29-1 TGCAGCGTGGACATGGTAGACGCTAACTATGGCTACACCTTC CSVDMVDANYGYTF
. . 16 TRBJ2-1 TRBV11-2 TGTGCCAGCAGCTTACTATCCAGCGGCTCCTACAATGAGCAGTTCTTC CASSLLSSGSYNEQFF
. TRBD1 15 TRBJ1-2 TRBV10-1 TGCGCCAGTCCAACCGACAGGGGGCTCGCCTATGGCTACACCTTC CASPTDRGLAYGYTF
. . 12 TRBJ2-1 TRBV6-5 TGTGCCAGCAGTTACGCGGGGCAGGAGCAGTTCTTC CASSYAGQEQFF
. TRBD2 16 TRBJ2-1 TRBV10-3 TGTGCCATCAGTGCCCCCGGGACTAGATTCGACAATGAGCAGTTCTTC CAISAPGTRFDNEQFF
once TRBD1 15 TRBJ2-7 TRBV10-3 TGTGCCATCAGTGAGCAGGGGGCCGGGTCCTACGAGCAGTACTTC CAISEQGAGSYEQYF
. TRBD2 18 TRBJ2-1 TRBV14 TGTGCCAGCAGCCAGCTACTAGCGTTGGAGGACCCCTACAATGAGCAGTTCTTC CASSQLLALEDPYNEQFF
. . 16 TRBJ1-5 TRBV12-2 TGTGCAAGTCGCTTAGGGACAGGGCGGGTAGGTCAGCCCCAGCATTTT CASRLGTGRVGQPQHF
. . 14 TRBJ2-7 TRBV6-6 TGTGCCAGCAGTTACTCAAAGGGAGGCTACGAGCAGTACTTC CASSYSKGGYEQYF
. TRBD2 18 TRBJ2-2 TRBV19 TGTGCCAGTAGTATTGGAGTGTTCGGGAGGACCTACACCGGGGAGCTGTTTTTT CASSIGVFGRTYTGELFF
. . 14 TRBJ2-5 TRBV18 TGTGCCAGCTCACCGAGGGGACTGGACGAGACCCAGTACTTC CASSPRGLDETQYF
. TRBD2 14 TRBJ2-1 TRBV7-3 TGTGCCAGCAGCTATTCCGGGACTATAAATGAGCAGTTCTTC CASSYSGTINEQFF
. . 12 TRBJ1-6 TRBV4-1 TGCGCCAGCAGCCCCCCTTATTCACCCCTCCACTTT CASSPPYSPLHF
few . 16 TRBJ1-3 TRBV5-5 TGTGCCAGCAGCTCCTTAAGTGGGGAGACTGGAAACACCATATATTTT CASSSLSGETGNTIYF
. TRBD1 18 TRBJ2-7 TRBV4-1 TGCGCCAGCAGCCAAGATCGGGGTCCGGGACAGAGCTCCTACGAGCAGTACTTC CASSQDRGPGQSSYEQYF
. . 14 TRBJ1-1 TRBV28 TGTGCCAGCAGATACGACCCTACGGGGGCTGAAGCTTTCTTT CASRYDPTGAEAFF
. TRBD2 17 TRBJ2-2 TRBV10-3 TGTGCCATCAGTGAGTCGAGGTCTAGCGGGAGTTCCGGGAAGCTGTTTTTT CAISESRSSGSSGKLFF
. . 15 TRBJ1-4 TRBV27 TGTGCCAGCAGTCCACAGGGAGCAACTAATGAAAAACTGTTTTTT CASSPQGATNEKLFF
. TRBD2 16 TRBJ2-1 TRBV5-5 TGTGCCAGCAGCTTGGCCACTACTAGCGGCTACAATGAGCAGTTCTTC CASSLATTSGYNEQFF
once TRBD1 14 TRBJ2-3 TRBV19 TGTGCCAGTAGGGACGACAGGGCCACAGATACGCAGTATTTT CASRDDRATDTQYF
. . 11 TRBJ1-5 TRBV6-1 TGTGCCAGCAGTGTAGATCAGCCCCAGCATTTT CASSVDQPQHF
. . 12 TRBJ2-7 TRBV5-1 TGCGCCAGCGAGGGGACAAACTACGAGCAGTACTTC CASEGTNYEQYF
once . 16 TRBJ1-4 TRBV18 TGTGCCAGCTCACCACTCTCCGGGACATCTAATGAAAAACTGTTTTTT CASSPLSGTSNEKLFF